This T cell receptor beta chain was identified during a study of cytomegalovirus exposure and HLA in healthy donors. The CDR3 is made up of 15 amino acids. Looked up from germline, CDR1 is SGHDT and CDR2 is YYEEEE. Trimming at V came to 4 bases and at J to 3 bases, leaving 3 bases not matched to a gene. Comments on this clone: Its target is not known.

Study observations and caveats: Previously analyzed data showed that most TCR beta V segments were productive at a frequency of about 87% or about 30%. As a later analysis showed, a missense DCLRE1C variant was linked to trimming of TCR beta V- and J-genes.

The PCR ran on 60 Vbeta and 13 Jbeta primers. Data came from immunoSEQ multiplex PCR; TCRdb stores just in-frame clones and leaves some out. There are some 130,000 clones in the sample; about 80% occur only once, and roughly 2% lies in the top ten. The clonotype comes from a man aged 18 to 29 in good health and CMV-seronegative. The chain joins TRBV5-6 to TRBJ2-1, with 11 bases that match TRBD2. The material sequenced was PBMCs. The CDR3 region is CASSPLAGVYNEQFF. The CDR3 DNA sequence: TGTGCCAGCAGCCCACTAGCGGGAGTCTACAATGAGCAGTTCTTC. The whole variable domain, remainder taken from reference TRBV5-6 and TRBJ2-1, is DAGVTQSPTHLIKTRGQQVTLRCSPKSGHDTVSWYQQALGQGPQFIFQYYEEEERQRGNFPDRFSGHQFPNYSSELNVNALLLGDSALYLCASSPLAGVYNEQFFGPGTRLTVL.